This T cell receptor (beta chain) was recovered during a study of shared clonotypes between healthy human individuals. At the level of the study: The cohort had a couple of women and a few men, ages 18 to 49. Overall study results and limits: Sorted-subset sequencing, rarefaction showed, was incomplete despite large depth. Investigators collected only blood, and repertoires in tissues likely differ.

CDR3 size: 18 residues. Per germline, CDR1 MDHEN and CDR2 SYDVKM. Trimming left V 4 bases short and J 0 bases short, with 20 bases between. As regards this clone: What it binds is not known.

Deep level was the assay's run setting. Generated by immunoSEQ multiplex PCR, the TCRdb table keeps only in-frame clones and is missing some. The data hold roughly 2,500,000 clones, with roughly 93% observed a single time. The rearrangement uses TRBV28 and TRBJ2-3; possibly TRBD2 for D (6 bases). This TCR was recovered from a man between 18 and 35 years old in good health. Some clones in this sample may be carry-over from other donors' samples. The sequenced sample was naive CD4+ T cells from PBMCs. Subset here: CD45RA+ positively selected. CDR3 protein: CASSSIAGRSGSTDTQYF. CDR3 DNA sequence: TGTGCCAGCAGTTCCATCGCAGGGCGGAGCGGGAGCACAGATACGCAGTATTTT.